This TCR beta chain derives from a study of cytomegalovirus exposure and HLA in healthy donors. Study overall: Findings of an earlier analysis included some 120 million unique TCR beta sequences from roughly 190 million T cells.

This PCR relied on a set of 60 Vbeta primers and 13 Jbeta primers. Authors' data handling: Unique TCR beta chains totaled some 80 million in a later count, with about 11 million of them shared. The data were produced by immunoSEQ multiplex PCR, yet TCRdb's version contains in-frame clones alone and is incomplete. Clone size and the V and J calls come from that table; the DNA yielded D and trimming. The table has roughly 180,000 clones, 75% to 85% seen once. Whole-study results and caveats: Analysis performed later showed TCR beta chains linked to HLA being more clonally expanded than equally common others.

Germline CDR1 and CDR2: MDHEN and SYDVKM. V was pared by 4 bases and J by 7 bases, with 4 bases of the junction left unmatched. The CDR3 has 15 amino acids. With regard to this clone: Its antigen is unidentified.

Input material: PBMCs. The chain couples TRBV28 to TRBJ1-6, with TRBD1 matching over 10 bases. This clonotype was obtained from a girl aged 5-17 years in good health and CMV-seropositive. Written as DNA, the CDR3 is TGTGCCAGCAGTTCGCCGGGACAGGGGAATTCACCCCTCCACTTT. Translated, it gives CASSSPGQGNSPLHF. Filled out from reference TRBV28 and TRBJ1-6, the complete variable domain reads DVKVTQSSRYLVKRTGEKVFLECVQDMDHENMFWYRQDPGLGLRLIYFSYDVKMKEKGDIPEGYSVSREKKERFSLILESASTNQTSMYLCASSSPGQGNSPLHFGNGTRLTVT.